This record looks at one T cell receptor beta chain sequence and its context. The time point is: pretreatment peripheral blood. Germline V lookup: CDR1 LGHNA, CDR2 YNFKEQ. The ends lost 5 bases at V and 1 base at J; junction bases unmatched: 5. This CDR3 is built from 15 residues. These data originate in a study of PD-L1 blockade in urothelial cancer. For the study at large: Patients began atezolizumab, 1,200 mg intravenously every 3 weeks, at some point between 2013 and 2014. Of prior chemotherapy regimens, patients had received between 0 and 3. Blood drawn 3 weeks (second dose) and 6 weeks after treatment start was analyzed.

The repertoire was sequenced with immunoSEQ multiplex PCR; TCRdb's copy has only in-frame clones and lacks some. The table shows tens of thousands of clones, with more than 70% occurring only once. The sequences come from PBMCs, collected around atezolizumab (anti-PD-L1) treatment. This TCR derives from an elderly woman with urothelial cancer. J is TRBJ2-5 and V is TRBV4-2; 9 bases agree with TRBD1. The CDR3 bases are TGTGCCAGCAGCTCCCCGGGACAGGGCCAAGAGACCCAGTACTTC. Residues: CASSSPGQGQETQYF.